The 32 T cell receptor beta chains listed next were all sequenced from one sample in a study of shared clonotypes between healthy human individuals. Clones were read by immunoSEQ multiplex PCR, and TCRdb kept only the in-frame ones, dropping some. Of around 1.5 million clones in the sample, 95% to 99% were seen once. Sequenced material: naive CD4+ T cells sorted from blood. Sample subset: CD45RA+ positively selected. The source is a young man in good health.

The rearrangement uses TRBV30 and TRBJ1-5; D ambiguous. In germline, CDR1 is GTSNPN, CDR2 SVGIG (reference sequence). Between the trimmed V and J ends, which lost 2 bases and 5 bases, there was a span of 10 bases. The length of the CDR3 is 13 residues. The CDR3 sequence: CAWSLSFDQPQHF. In nucleotides, the CDR3 is TGTGCCTGGAGTTTGTCCTTTGATCAGCCCCAGCATTTT.

This sequence joins TRBV2 and TRBJ1-5, with D possibly matching TRBD1 (5 bases). Germline V CDR1 and CDR2: SNHLY, FYNNEI. V shed 6 bases and J shed 4 bases, with 13 bases lying between them. CDR3 length equals 14 residues. The CDR3 sequence: CASSPGEPNQPQHF. CDR3 nucleotides: TGTGCCAGCAGCCCGGGGGAGCCTAATCAGCCCCAGCATTTT.

This clone occurred once. V and J are TRBV9 and TRBJ2-1, with TRBD2 matching 13 bases. The germline gives CDR1 SGDLS, CDR2 YYNGEE. With 4 bases clipped from V and 12 bases from J, the junction kept 7 bases outside the gene matches. CDR3 length: 14 amino acids. CDR3 DNA sequence: TGTGCCAGCAGCCCTGGACTAGCGGGAGAGGGGCAGTTCTTC. Translating it yields CASSPGLAGEGQFF.

The chain recombines TRBV28 with TRBJ2-7; 8 positions agree with TRBD2. This CDR3 spans 15 amino acids. The germline CDR1 and CDR2 sequences are MDHEN and SYDVKM. With V trimmed by 6 bases and J by 3 bases, 10 bases remained unmatched. The CDR3 sequence: CASSSIRTSFYEQYF. The CDR3 bases are TGTGCCAGCAGCTCAATAAGGACTAGCTTCTACGAGCAGTACTTC.

The V gene is TRBV19, the J gene TRBJ2-1; D might be TRBD1 or TRBD2, each matching 5 bases. Trimming pared 6 bases from V and 11 bases from J, leaving 11 bases between. From germline, CDR1 is LNHDA and CDR2 SQIVND (reference sequence). This CDR3 spans 11 amino acids. CDR3 loop: CASRTGTQQFF. CDR3 coding DNA: TGTGCCAGTAGGACTGGGACCCAGCAGTTCTTC.

V usage is TRBV15 and J usage is TRBJ2-1; 10 bases map to TRBD2. The CDR3 is 17 amino acids. V was clipped by 1 base and J by 5 bases; unmatched bases: 8. Germline CDR1 LNHNV, CDR2 YYDKDF (reference sequence). CDR3 in amino acids: CATSRATLAGVHNEQFF. The CDR3 coding sequence is TGTGCCACCAGCAGAGCAACTCTAGCGGGAGTCCACAATGAGCAGTTCTTC.

V usage is TRBV9 and J usage is TRBJ2-3, with 8 nucleotides matching TRBD2. This CDR3 is built from 15 residues. Germline V lookup: CDR1 SGDLS, CDR2 YYNGEE. V trimming: 4 bases; J trimming: 5 bases; junction bases outside the gene matches: 9. The DNA of the CDR3 is TGTGCCAGCAGCCCCGCGGGACTAGGAGGAGATACGCAGTATTTT. This translates into CASSPAGLGGDTQYF. Looking up the rest from reference TRBV9 and TRBJ2-3 gives the full variable domain: DSGVTQTPKHLITATGQRVTLRCSPRSGDLSVYWYQQSLDQGLQFLIQYYNGEERAKGNILERFSAQQFPDLHSELNLSSLELGDSALYFCASSPAGLGGDTQYFGPGTRLTVL.

V gene TRBV11-2 combines with J gene TRBJ2-7; D may be TRBD2 (6 bases). Germline-derived CDR1 and CDR2 are SGHAT and FQNNGV. This CDR3 comprises 15 residues. The V and J ends lost 3 bases and 3 bases respectively, with 15 bases between them. The CDR3 sequence: CASSFPGLTSYEQYF. CDR3 sequence (DNA): TGTGCCAGCAGCTTTCCGGGACTCACGAGCTACGAGCAGTACTTC.

The rearrangement joins TRBV19 to TRBJ1-1; 9 nucleotides line up with TRBD1. Germline trimming cut 6 bases from V and 8 bases from J; bases unmatched to any gene: 4. The CDR3 runs 12 residues. Germline lookup yields CDR1 LNHDA and CDR2 SQIVND (reference sequence). CDR3 bases: TGTGCCAGTAGGGGGGACAGGGAAGAAGCTTTCTTT. The encoded protein is CASRGDREEAFF.

This clone was recorded once. The chain is built from TRBV11-3 and TRBJ2-3; either TRBD1 or TRBD2 may fit D (5 bases each). Germline CDR1 reads SGHNT; CDR2 reads YENEEA. The CDR3 sequence is 15 residues long. V was cut by 3 bases and J by 1 base, with 11 bases left in between. The CDR3 DNA reads TGTGCCAGCAGCTTGGACGGGGCCGGCACAGATACGCAGTATTTT. It encodes CASSLDGAGTDTQYF.

This clone was observed once. The rearrangement uses TRBV18 and TRBJ2-1; D perhaps matches TRBD2 (6 bases). Trimming stripped 5 bases from V and 9 bases from J, with 11 bases between. CDR1 KGHSH and CDR2 LQKENI come from the germline V gene. The CDR3 has 12 amino acids. The CDR3 here is CASSRDSTEQFF. As DNA, the CDR3 is TGTGCCAGCTCAAGGGACTCCACTGAGCAGTTCTTC.

Of note for this clone: Other DNA sequences in this specimen translate into the identical CDR3. V and J are TRBV28 and TRBJ2-7, with D maybe TRBD1 (6 bases). Germline-derived CDR1 and CDR2 are MDHEN and SYDVKM. V was cut by 5 bases and J by 4 bases, with 6 bases left in between. The CDR3 is 11 residues long. The chain's CDR3 is CASSRGYEQYF. CDR3 nucleotides: TGTGCCAGCAGTAGGGGGTACGAGCAGTACTTC. Full variable domain (rest looked up from reference TRBV28 and TRBJ2-7): DVKVTQSSRYLVKRTGEKVFLECVQDMDHENMFWYRQDPGLGLRLIYFSYDVKMKEKGDIPEGYSVSREKKERFSLILESASTNQTSMYLCASSRGYEQYFGPGTRLTVT.

This chain uses TRBV5-4 with TRBJ2-4; TRBD1 matches at 7 bases. V lost 0 bases to trimming and J lost 0 bases; unmatched junction nucleotides: 0. The CDR3 consists of 15 residues. Germline V gene data show CDR1 as SGHNT and CDR2 as YYREEE (reference sequence). The DNA for the CDR3 is TGTGCCAGCAGCTTGGGGGACAGAGCCAAAAACATTCAGTACTTC. It encodes CASSLGDRAKNIQYF.

V and J are TRBV27 and TRBJ2-4, with a tentative D call TRBD1 (6 bases). Trimming pared 6 bases from V and 2 bases from J, leaving 17 bases between. The CDR3 has 16 amino acids. The germline V gene encodes CDR1 MNHEY and CDR2 SMNVEV (reference sequence). As DNA, the CDR3 is TGTGCCAGCAGCGAAGGACCCGGACAGTCCAAAAACATTCAGTACTTC. Its protein is CASSEGPGQSKNIQYF.

The V gene is TRBV19, the J gene TRBJ2-1; 7 nucleotides align to TRBD1. Germline assignment: CDR1 LNHDA and CDR2 SQIVND (reference sequence). The V gene end was trimmed by 3 bases and the J gene end by 4 bases; junction bases not matched to a gene: 3. CDR3 size: 14 residues. DNA for the CDR3: TGTGCCAGTAGTATTAGGGGGCGGTACAATGAGCAGTTCTTC. It is translated as CASSIRGRYNEQFF.

This clone has only a few counts. DNA for the CDR3: TGTGCCAGCAGTGAAGCGACCCAGGTCGAGCAGTACTTC. Translation gives CASSEATQVEQYF. The V and J genes are TRBV6-1 and TRBJ2-7; no reliable D call. V gave up 0 bases and J gave up 6 bases, with 9 bases separating them. There are 13 residues in the CDR3. Looked up from germline, CDR1 is MNHNS and CDR2 is SASEGT.

The chain links TRBV2 to TRBJ2-3; 8 bases align to TRBD2. Germline CDR1 is SNHLY and CDR2 is FYNNEI. The CDR3 totals 14 residues. The J segment lost 0 bases and the V segment lost 6 bases, leaving 2 bases of the junction unmatched. In DNA, the CDR3 is TGTGCCAGCAGAGTAGCGGGGAGCACAGATACGCAGTATTTT. This translates into CASRVAGSTDTQYF.

V usage is TRBV28 and J usage is TRBJ1-1; the match to TRBD1 covers 7 bases. J was trimmed by 4 bases and V by 8 bases; bases with no gene match: 10. The CDR3 totals 14 residues. The germline V gene has CDR1 MDHEN and CDR2 SYDVKM. The CDR3 region is CASGTTGRGTEAFF. DNA for the CDR3: TGTGCCAGCGGAACGACAGGGCGGGGCACTGAAGCTTTCTTT.

The chain combines TRBV21-1 with TRBJ2-4; TRBD2, the table's D call, lacks a check against the DNA. TRBV21-1 is a recognized pseudogene. CDR3 length equals 18 residues. The CDR3 DNA sequence: TGTGCCAGCAGCACAAAAGAGGGACTAGCGGGAGCCAAAAACATTCAGTACTTC. Translation gives CASSTKEGLAGAKNIQYF.

Concerning this clone itself: Other DNA sequences in the sample encode the same CDR3. The V gene is TRBV7-2, the J gene TRBJ2-7, with 8 bases matching TRBD2. The V segment lost 0 bases and the J segment 0 bases; nucleotides outside the gene matches: 1. This CDR3 has 15 amino acids. Germline V lookup: CDR1 SGHTA, CDR2 FQGNSA. Here the CDR3 reads CASSLAGTSSYEQYF. The CDR3 DNA reads TGTGCCAGCAGCTTAGCAGGGACTAGCTCCTACGAGCAGTACTTC. The full variable domain, rest sourced from reference TRBV7-2 and TRBJ2-7, is GAGVSQSPSNKVTEKGKDVELRCDPISGHTALYWYRQSLGQGLEFLIYFQGNSAPDKSGLPSDRFSAERTGGSVSTLTIQRTQQEDSAVYLCASSLAGTSSYEQYFGPGTRLTVT.

The gene calls are TRBV18 and TRBJ1-2; D is undetermined. Looked up from germline, CDR1 is KGHSH and CDR2 is LQKENI. V gave up 1 base and J gave up 8 bases, with 17 bases separating them. The CDR3 sequence is 15 residues long. CDR3 in amino acids: CASSPRGVFEGGYTF. CDR3 coding DNA: TGTGCCAGCTCACCACGAGGAGTTTTCGAAGGAGGCTACACCTTC.

This chain uses TRBV5-1 with TRBJ2-1, with D unresolved. From germline, CDR1 is SGHRS and CDR2 YFSETQ. Trimming cost V 0 bases and J 1 base, with 8 bases left between them. The CDR3 covers 15 residues. CDR3 sequence reads: CASSLVTVSYNEQFF. DNA for the CDR3: TGCGCCAGCAGCTTGGTCACAGTATCCTACAATGAGCAGTTCTTC. Together with reference TRBV5-1 and TRBJ2-1, the CDR3 gives the full variable domain: KAGVTQTPRYLIKTRGQQVTLSCSPISGHRSVSWYQQTPGQGLQFLFEYFSETQRNKGNFPGRFSGRQFSNSRSEMNVSTLELGDSALYLCASSLVTVSYNEQFFGPGTRLTVL.

The rearrangement joins TRBV27 to TRBJ1-5; D is perhaps TRBD1 (5 bases). The CDR3 length is 15 residues. V was trimmed by 9 bases and J by 3 bases, leaving 18 bases between them. Germline assignment: CDR1 MNHEY and CDR2 SMNVEV (reference sequence). DNA for the CDR3: TGTGCCAGTCAGGGAGGTCAGGGCGACAATCAGCCCCAGCATTTT. Translated: CASQGGQGDNQPQHF.

The chain links TRBV5-1 to TRBJ1-5, with 9 nucleotides matching TRBD1. CDR1 SGHRS and CDR2 YFSETQ come from the germline V gene. The V segment lost 0 bases and the J segment 2 bases; nucleotides outside the gene matches: 6. The CDR3 is 17 amino acids. The CDR3 protein is CASSLGWGQGGNQPQHF. CDR3 in DNA: TGCGCCAGCAGCTTGGGCTGGGGACAGGGCGGCAATCAGCCCCAGCATTTT.

The CDR3 spells CATQGQAYEQYF. The CDR3 region has the DNA TGTGCCACCCAGGGACAGGCCTACGAGCAGTACTTC. The rearrangement uses TRBV28 and TRBJ2-7, with TRBD1 identical over 8 bases. CDR1 and CDR2 from the germline V gene are MDHEN and SYDVKM. This CDR3 is 12 amino acids long. V was clipped by 10 bases and J by 2 bases; unmatched bases: 4.

J is TRBJ1-2 and V is TRBV29-1; D gene ambiguous. Germline CDR1 reads SQVTM; CDR2 reads ANQGSEA. V was trimmed by 4 bases and J by 4 bases, leaving 19 bases between them. The CDR3 is 15 amino acids. CDR3 loop: CSVVTPWTEVYGYTF. The CDR3 region has the DNA TGCAGCGTTGTAACCCCTTGGACGGAAGTCTATGGCTACACCTTC.

The chain has TRBV29-1 and TRBJ2-7; D not certain. Germline V gives CDR1 SQVTM, CDR2 ANQGSEA. Trimming took off 6 bases at V and 5 bases at J, with 14 bases between the two ends. This CDR3 is built from 12 residues. The CDR3 DNA sequence: TGCAGCGTAGGGCAGGTCGGTCACGAGCAGTACTTC. This gives the protein CSVGQVGHEQYF.

The chain links TRBV7-9 to TRBJ2-7; D is tentatively TRBD1 or TRBD2 (5 bases each). The V gene lost 5 bases and the J gene lost 9 bases, with 23 bases spanning the gap. This CDR3 region has 15 residues. Germline lookup yields CDR1 SEHNR and CDR2 FQNEAQ (reference sequence). CDR3 amino acids: CASSPPGTTGNGQYF. For the CDR3, the DNA is TGTGCCAGCAGCCCCCCCGGGACGACCGGAAACGGGCAGTACTTC.

The rearrangement links TRBV19 to TRBJ2-1; 11 positions match TRBD2. Germline V CDR1 and CDR2: LNHDA, SQIVND (reference sequence). The CDR3 runs to 18 residues. V lost 3 bases to trimming and J lost 7 bases; unmatched junction nucleotides: 14. The CDR3 loop reads CASSIPSGLAGGSNEQFF. CDR3 sequence (DNA): TGTGCCAGTAGTATTCCCTCGGGGCTAGCGGGAGGAAGTAATGAGCAGTTCTTC.

Of note for this clone: The same CDR3 arises from other DNA sequences in this sample as well. This sequence joins TRBV7-2 and TRBJ2-7; TRBD2 aligns across 11 bases. The junction had 3 bases not matched to a gene; V was cut back by 1 base and J by 4 bases. The germline CDR1 and CDR2 sequences are SGHTA and FQGNSA. This CDR3 is built from 15 residues. The chain's CDR3 is CASSLGLAGGYEQYF. The CDR3 DNA is TGTGCCAGCAGCTTAGGGCTAGCGGGAGGTTACGAGCAGTACTTC. Supplemented by reference TRBV7-2 and TRBJ2-7, the full variable domain reads GAGVSQSPSNKVTEKGKDVELRCDPISGHTALYWYRQSLGQGLEFLIYFQGNSAPDKSGLPSDRFSAERTGGSVSTLTIQRTQQEDSAVYLCASSLGLAGGYEQYFGPGTRLTVT.

This clone was observed once. This same CDR3 is encoded by further DNA sequences in the sample. The chain links TRBV19 to TRBJ2-2, with 11 bases matching TRBD2. Germline CDR1 is LNHDA and CDR2 is SQIVND (reference sequence). V lost 5 bases to trimming and J lost 4 bases; unmatched junction nucleotides: 3. This CDR3 contains 15 residues. The CDR3: CASSRTSGSTGELFF. The CDR3 DNA reads TGTGCCAGTAGTCGTACTAGCGGGAGCACCGGGGAGCTGTTTTTT.

V is TRBV18 and J is TRBJ2-7, with D perhaps TRBD2 (5 bases). The CDR3 loop spans 17 amino acids. Per germline, CDR1 KGHSH and CDR2 LQKENI. The V end lost 3 bases, the J end lost 0 bases, and 18 bases lay between the germline ends. Here the CDR3 reads CASSPRSPSQSSYEQYF. The DNA for the CDR3 is TGTGCCAGCTCACCTAGGTCTCCTAGCCAGAGCTCCTACGAGCAGTACTTC. Full variable domain (remainder filled in from reference TRBV18 and TRBJ2-7): NAGVMQNPRHLVRRRGQEARLRCSPMKGHSHVYWYRQLPEEGLKFMVYLQKENIIDESGMPKERFSAEFPKEGPSILRIQQVVRGDSAAYFCASSPRSPSQSSYEQYFGPGTRLTVT.